What follows are 12 T cell receptor beta chains derived from one specimen sequenced in a study of T cells in localized non-small cell lung cancer. Only in-frame clones appear in the TCRdb table, and some are missing; sequencing was by immunoSEQ multiplex PCR. The table shows 75,000 to 95,000 clones, with around three quarters occurring only once. Here the sequenced sample was PBMCs, taken before any cancer treatment. The receptors shown here come from a man between 40 and 70 years old with stage II squamous cell lung carcinoma.

The rearrangement uses TRBV5-6 and TRBJ1-6, with 7 bases lining up with TRBD1. Unmatched junction bases numbered 7, after V lost 3 bases and J lost 7 bases. The germline CDR1 and CDR2 sequences are SGHDT and YYEEEE. The CDR3 has 15 amino acids. CDR3 residues: CASSSSTGMNSPLHF. CDR3 in DNA: TGTGCCAGCAGCTCGTCGACAGGGATGAATTCACCCCTCCACTTT.

J is TRBJ2-7 and V is TRBV5-5; D call uncertain. Germline lookup yields CDR1 SGHKS and CDR2 YYEKEE (reference sequence). V was trimmed by 1 base and J by 3 bases, leaving 8 bases between them. The CDR3 covers 13 residues. The CDR3 DNA is TGTGCCAGCAGCTTGAGCCAGCACTACGAGCAGTACTTC. Translated: CASSLSQHYEQYF.

This chain joins TRBV4-2 and TRBJ2-3; 8 bases match TRBD2. The ends lost 4 bases at V and 3 bases at J; junction bases unmatched: 9. CDR3 length equals 16 residues. In germline, CDR1 is LGHNA, CDR2 YNFKEQ. As DNA, the CDR3 is TGTGCCAGCAGCCCCCGGGGGGGGCCAACGACAGATACGCAGTATTTT. Protein product: CASSPRGGPTTDTQYF.

The gene calls are TRBV30 and TRBJ2-5; possible D gene TRBD1, 5 bases. The V end lost 7 bases, the J end lost 2 bases, and 8 bases lay between the germline ends. The CDR3 loop spans 11 amino acids. Germline V lookup: CDR1 GTSNPN, CDR2 SVGIG (reference sequence). The DNA of the CDR3 is TGTGCCTCCCAGGGTCAAGAGACCCAGTACTTC. Amino acids: CASQGQETQYF. The full variable domain, in which reference TRBV30 and TRBJ2-5 provide the parts outside the CDR3, is SQTIHQWPATLVQPVGSPLSLECTVEGTSNPNLYWYRQAAGRGLQLLFYSVGIGQISSEVPQNLSASRPQDRQFILSSKKLLLSDSGFYLCASQGQETQYFGPGTRLLVL.

In DNA, the CDR3 is TGTGCCAGTAGTATCGCCAGGGGATACGAGCAGTACTTC. As protein: CASSIARGYEQYF. This chain joins TRBV19 and TRBJ2-7, with D perhaps matching TRBD1 (6 bases). The CDR3 sequence is 13 residues long. V was cut by 3 bases and J by 4 bases, with 10 bases left in between. CDR1 and CDR2 (germline): LNHDA, SQIVND (reference sequence).

The rearrangement uses TRBV2 and TRBJ1-1; no clear D gene. Germline CDR1 is SNHLY and CDR2 is FYNNEI. V dropped 6 bases and J dropped 5 bases, with 13 bases sitting between them. The CDR3 is made up of 13 amino acids. CDR3 nucleotide sequence: TGTGCCAGCAGCGTACGAGAGGGTACTGAAGCTTTCTTT. Translated, it gives CASSVREGTEAFF.

The CDR3 DNA is TGTGCCAGCAGTGAGAGACAGACAGATGGCTACACCTTC. Amino acids: CASSERQTDGYTF. V gene TRBV5-8 combines with J gene TRBJ1-2; TRBD1 might be the D (5 bases). The germline gives CDR1 SGHTS, CDR2 YDEGEE. There are 13 residues in the CDR3. Trimming left V 5 bases short and J 6 bases short, with 14 bases between.

The J gene is TRBJ2-7, the V gene TRBV7-9; weak D call: TRBD1 (7 bases). V lost 2 bases to trimming and J lost 10 bases, with 15 bases between them. Germline CDR1 and CDR2: SEHNR and FQNEAQ (reference sequence). The CDR3 consists of 13 residues. The CDR3 DNA follows: TGTGCCAGCAGCTTATCAGGGGGGTTAATCCAGTACTTC. It encodes CASSLSGGLIQYF.

The V gene is TRBV10-3, the J gene TRBJ2-7, with TRBD2 matching over 14 bases. Germline CDR1 and CDR2: ENHRY and SYGVKD. The CDR3 is 16 amino acids. V dropped 2 bases and J dropped 6; count of bases not matched to a gene: 6. The CDR3 nucleotides read TGTGCCATCAGTGAGCCCCAGGGACTAGCGGGAGTCGAGCAGTACTTC. Translating gives CAISEPQGLAGVEQYF.

The rearrangement uses TRBV2 and TRBJ2-7; D might be TRBD1 (5 bases). Deletions cut 4 bases from V and 3 bases from J, with 13 bases between. The length of the CDR3 is 14 residues. Germline CDR1 SNHLY, CDR2 FYNNEI. In nucleotides, the CDR3 is TGTGCCAGCAGTGGGCACAGGAGTCGCTACGAGCAGTACTTC. It specifies CASSGHRSRYEQYF. The full variable domain, its missing parts supplied by reference TRBV2 and TRBJ2-7, is EPEVTQTPSHQVTQMGQEVILRCVPISNHLYFYWYRQILGQKVEFLVSFYNNEISEKSEIFDDQFSVERPDGSNFTLKIRSTKLEDSAMYFCASSGHRSRYEQYFGPGTRLTVT.

This clone was seen a few times. The V call is TRBV19, the J call TRBJ2-7; 11 bases line up with TRBD2. The CDR3 length is 15 residues. The ends lost 6 bases at V and 4 bases at J; junction bases unmatched: 8. Germline lookup yields CDR1 LNHDA and CDR2 SQIVND (reference sequence). The CDR3 DNA is TGTGCCAGTAGCCGACTAGCGGGATCTGTGTACGAGCAGTACTTC. Its protein is CASSRLAGSVYEQYF. Full variable domain (missing parts from reference TRBV19 and TRBJ2-7): DGGITQSPKYLFRKEGQNVTLSCEQNLNHDAMYWYRQDPGQGLRLIYYSQIVNDFQKGDIAEGYSVSREKKESFPLTVTSAQKNPTAFYLCASSRLAGSVYEQYFGPGTRLTVT.

The chain has TRBV30 and TRBJ2-7, with D possibly TRBD1 on 6 matching bases. With 2 bases removed from V and 2 bases from J, the gap between germline ends came to 13 bases. The germline V gene has CDR1 GTSNPN and CDR2 SVGIG (reference sequence). The CDR3 spans 14 residues. CDR3: CAWSYDRKAYEQYF. The CDR3 DNA reads as TGTGCCTGGAGTTACGACAGGAAGGCCTACGAGCAGTACTTC. The full variable domain, its missing parts supplied by reference TRBV30 and TRBJ2-7, is SQTIHQWPATLVQPVGSPLSLECTVEGTSNPNLYWYRQAAGRGLQLLFYSVGIGQISSEVPQNLSASRPQDRQFILSSKKLLLSDSGFYLCAWSYDRKAYEQYFGPGTRLTVT.